This T cell receptor beta chain comes out of a study of blood T cell repertoires in COVID-19. J gave up 7 bases and V 7 bases, and 4 bases lay outside the gene matches. CDR1 is SNHLY, CDR2 FYNNEI, per germline. This CDR3 is 13 amino acids long. In the authors' methods: Reference gene primer amplification gave estimated nucleated cell counts. The table came from immunoSEQ multiplex PCR; TCRdb's copy has only in-frame clones and leaves some out. D and trimming come from the DNA, and the V and J calls and clone size come from that table. The data show 150,000 to 200,000 clones, 65% to 85% seen once. This clone was detected only a few times. Participant ages covered about 18 to 89 years across 25 or so US areas. Participant-given clinical history determined each cohort assignment.

The sequence was obtained from a man aged 40-50 years who had recovered from COVID-19. The sequenced sample consisted of PBMCs or T cells enriched from blood (not recorded which). The chain uses TRBV2 and TRBJ1-6, with 7 positions matching TRBD1. The CDR3 loop is CASNKGANSPLHF. DNA for the CDR3: TGTGCCAGCAACAAGGGGGCCAATTCACCCCTCCACTTT.